These 30 T cell receptor beta chains came from one sample sequenced in a study of blood T cells in healthy people across ages. Combining a sample-barcoded 5' primer with a J-beta primer mix, a second PCR ran for roughly 6 to 12 cycles. MiXCR was run by TCRdb on the 5' RACE reads, yielding one entry per CDR3 protein. The repertoire holds 650,000 or so distinct CDR3 sequences, approximately 52% seen once, with about 13% in the top ten. The sample was blood. The receptors come from a woman of 80 years or more in good health.

As regards this clonotype: Sequence at one end of the junction differs from germline and may be a read error. The chain links TRBV7-6 to TRBJ2-3; D is perhaps TRBD1 (5 bases). From germline, CDR1 is SGHVS and CDR2 FNYEAQ. The CDR3 is 12 residues long. The CDR3 sequence is CASSPHTGTQYF. The CDR3 nucleotides read TGTGCCAGCAGCCCGCATACAGGTACGCAGTATTTT.

This clonotype was seen only a few times. V usage is TRBV25-1 and J usage is TRBJ2-2; the D gene is possibly TRBD2 (5 bases). Trimming removed 2 bases from V and 5 bases from J, with 12 bases in between. The CDR3 extends over 15 amino acids. CDR1 and CDR2 (germline): MGHDK, SYGVNS. CDR3 bases: TGTGCCAGCAGTGAAACTGGAGGTCTTACCGGGGAGCTGTTTTTT. It is translated as CASSETGGLTGELFF.

The DNA for the CDR3 is TGTGCCAGCAGTTCCCCCATACTAGCGGGGGGTTTGAGAAACATTCAGTACTTC. Amino acids: CASSSPILAGGLRNIQYF. This rearrangement joins TRBV6-5 to TRBJ2-4; 12 bases are shared with TRBD2. Germline CDR1 and CDR2: MNHEY and SVGAGI. With V trimmed by 4 bases and J by 6 bases, 13 bases remained unmatched. This CDR3 contains 18 residues.

This sequence joins TRBV3-1 and TRBJ2-1; 8 bases match TRBD2. The germline V gene has CDR1 LGHDT and CDR2 YNNKEL (reference sequence). The CDR3 has 16 residues. The V gene end was trimmed by 4 bases and the J gene end by 6 bases; junction bases not matched to a gene: 11. The CDR3, as DNA: TGTGCCAGCAGCCGCCGGGGCGGGAGCGGGAGCAATGAGCAGTTCTTC. Translating it yields CASSRRGGSGSNEQFF.

This clonotype has only one observation. At one end the junction does not follow the germline gene, possibly because of a read error. The chain combines TRBV5-1 with TRBJ1-1, with TRBD1 matching 9 bases. CDR1 and CDR2 (germline): SGHRS, YFSETQ. The CDR3 totals 15 residues. CDR3 sequence reads: CASSAGTGRVTGAFF. The CDR3 nucleotides read TGCGCCAGCAGCGCCGGGACAGGGAGGGTCACTGGAGCTTTCTTT.

This chain uses TRBV6-6 with TRBJ2-1; a possible D gene is TRBD2 (5 bases). Between the trimmed V and J ends, which lost 6 bases and 4 bases, there was a span of 13 bases. Germline CDR1 MNHNY, CDR2 SVGAGI (reference sequence). The CDR3 covers 14 residues. CDR3 in amino acids: CASRSTSGYNEQFF. CDR3 bases: TGTGCCAGCAGATCAACGTCGGGGTACAATGAGCAGTTCTTC.

As concerns this clonotype: One base away lies a much larger clone, so this may be a sequencing read error. CDR3 sequence (DNA): TGTGCCAGCAAATCCCCTAGCGGGGGTCTCAATGAGCAGTTCTTC. Translating it yields CASKSPSGGLNEQFF. The chain couples TRBV27 to TRBJ2-1; 10 bases map to TRBD2. The trim removed 7 bases at V and 6 bases at J, leaving 9 bases unmatched. Germline V gene lookup returns CDR1 MNHEY and CDR2 SMNVEV (reference sequence). The CDR3 has 15 residues.

With respect to this clonotype: Relative to the germline gene, one junction end is altered; a read error may explain this. The genes are TRBV15 and TRBJ1-5; the match to TRBD1 covers 8 bases. The CDR3 totals 18 residues. Germline values: CDR1 LNHNV, CDR2 YYDKDF (reference sequence). The CDR3 loop reads CAASRVIRTGTSNQPQHF. The CDR3 nucleotides read TGTGCCGCCAGCAGAGTCATCCGGACAGGGACTAGCAATCAGCCCCAGCATTTT.

The rearrangement links TRBV10-1 to TRBJ2-2; 9 bases match TRBD1. Germline V gene sequence: CDR1 WNHNN, CDR2 SYGVQD (reference sequence). V trimming: 5 bases; J trimming: 2 bases; junction bases outside the gene matches: 6. The CDR3 extends over 16 amino acids. The CDR3 here is CASSPGQGLNTGELFF. In nucleotides, the CDR3 is TGCGCCAGCAGTCCGGGACAGGGCCTCAACACCGGGGAGCTGTTTTTT.

This clonotype was observed a few times. A much bigger clone sits one base away, suggesting this may be a read error. The chain joins TRBV16 to TRBJ1-2; TRBD1 aligns across 7 bases. This CDR3 spans 15 amino acids. J was trimmed by 5 bases and V by 2 bases; bases with no gene match: 8. The germline gives CDR1 KGHSY, CDR2 FQNENV. For the CDR3, the DNA is TGTGCCAGCAGCCAAGCCGGGACAGTTCGGTATGGCTACACCTTC. Translation: CASSQAGTVRYGYTF.

The chain carries TRBV21-1 and TRBJ1-6; the D call TRBD1 from the table was never checked on the DNA. TRBV21-1 is given as a pseudogene. The CDR3 is made up of 16 amino acids. The CDR3, as DNA: TGTGCCAGCAGCGGACAGGGCTACTCCTATAATTCACCCCTCCACTTT. This sequence encodes CASSGQGYSYNSPLHF.

The chain employs TRBV20-1 and TRBJ2-4; 12 nucleotides line up with TRBD2. The DNA end favors TRBJ2-7, so the J call may be wrong. The CDR3 loop spans 17 amino acids. Germline V lookup: CDR1 DFQATT, CDR2 SNEGSKA (reference sequence). CDR3 nucleotides: TGCAGTGCGCAGCCTCACCAGACTAGCGGGGGATATTACGAGCAGTACTTC. It yields the protein CSAQPHQTSGGYYEQYF.

This clonotype was counted at least ten times. V gene TRBV4-1 combines with J gene TRBJ2-1; 7 positions agree with TRBD2. The J segment lost 9 bases and the V segment lost 1 base, leaving 9 bases of the junction unmatched. Germline V CDR1 and CDR2: MGHRA, YSYEKL. The CDR3 totals 15 residues. CDR3 protein: CASSQAMVAGAEQFF. The CDR3 nucleotides are TGCGCCAGCAGCCAAGCGATGGTAGCGGGCGCTGAGCAGTTCTTC.

This clonotype has a handful of counts. The chain is built from TRBV3-1 and TRBJ1-5, with a tentative D call TRBD1 (5 bases). The CDR3 has 13 amino acids. Germline V CDR1 and CDR2: LGHDT, YNNKEL (reference sequence). Trimming shortened V by 1 base and J by 9 bases, and 10 bases separated the two germline ends. Written as DNA, the CDR3 is TGTGCCAGCAGCCAAGGGGGCTTAGGGCCCCAGCATTTT. It encodes CASSQGGLGPQHF.

The chain carries TRBV9 and TRBJ2-7, with 11 bases matching TRBD1. This CDR3 is built from 15 residues. The V and J ends lost 5 bases and 7 bases, in that order; junction bases with no gene match: 11. The germline V gene has CDR1 SGDLS and CDR2 YYNGEE. CDR3 amino acids: CASRPDGQGANEQYF. In DNA, the CDR3 is TGTGCCAGCAGACCAGACGGACAGGGGGCGAATGAGCAGTACTTC.

In this sample, this clonotype turned up many times. The chain combines TRBV12-3 or TRBV12-4 with TRBJ1-4; perhaps TRBD1 as D (6 bases). This CDR3 region has 15 residues. The V end lost 6 bases, the J end lost 8 bases, and 19 bases lay between the germline ends. The CDR3 bases are TGTGCCAGCAGGGACGCAGGGGCGGGAGGGGAAAAACTGTTTTTT. The encoded protein is CASRDAGAGGEKLFF.

The rearrangement links TRBV24-1 to TRBJ2-4; TRBD1 matches at 8 bases. The end of the DNA fits TRBJ2-7 better, so the J call may be wrong. Germline CDR1 is KGHDR and CDR2 is SFDVKD. The CDR3 runs to 15 residues. Here the CDR3 DNA reads TGTGCCACCAGTGACTCCCGACAGGGGCACTACGAGCAGTACTTC. It translates to CATSDSRQGHYEQYF.

The chain combines TRBV6-5 with TRBJ1-1; D gene ambiguous. This CDR3 spans 15 amino acids. The V end was cut by 5 bases, the J end by 0 bases, with 13 bases between. CDR1 and CDR2 from the germline V gene are MNHEY and SVGAGI. CDR3 bases: TGTGCCAGCAGTGAATATATCGGCATGAACACTGAAGCTTTCTTT. Protein product: CASSEYIGMNTEAFF.

J is TRBJ1-1 and V is TRBV29-1; D might be TRBD1 (5 bases). The CDR3 extends over 15 amino acids. Trimming took off 6 bases at V and 1 base at J, with 18 bases between the two ends. Germline CDR1 is SQVTM and CDR2 is ANQGSEA. CDR3 DNA: TGCAGCGTATCGGTAGGGGTCATTGGGAACACTGAAGCTTTCTTT. Translating it yields CSVSVGVIGNTEAFF.

This clonotype was recorded at least ten times. The rearrangement links TRBV3-1 to TRBJ2-7; D perhaps matches TRBD1 (7 bases). Trimming removed 5 bases at V and 4 bases at J, with 24 bases between. This CDR3 region has 17 residues. Germline CDR1 and CDR2: LGHDT and YNNKEL (reference sequence). The DNA for the CDR3 is TGTGCCAGCAGCGAAAATTTGGCGGGACAGACATTTTACGAGCAGTACTTC. The encoded protein is CASSENLAGQTFYEQYF.

V usage is TRBV29-1 and J usage is TRBJ2-2; D is possibly TRBD1 or TRBD2 (5 bases each). Germline V CDR1 and CDR2: SQVTM, ANQGSEA. V was pared by 2 bases and J by 8 bases, with 9 bases between. This CDR3 comprises 12 residues. The CDR3 loop reads CSVEPGRGELFF. The CDR3 DNA follows: TGCAGCGTTGAACCGGGACGGGGGGAGCTGTTTTTT.

This clonotype was detected ten times or more. The V and J genes are TRBV27 and TRBJ1-1; D is undetermined. The CDR3 is 13 residues long. The germline gives CDR1 MNHEY, CDR2 SMNVEV (reference sequence). Trimming cost V 2 bases and J 1 base, with 5 bases left between them. The CDR3: CASSLERNTEAFF. The CDR3 coding sequence is TGTGCCAGCAGTTTAGAAAGGAACACTGAAGCTTTCTTT.

The chain combines TRBV2 with TRBJ2-2; 7 bases line up with TRBD1. The CDR3 extends over 16 amino acids. Germline CDR1 is SNHLY and CDR2 is FYNNEI. The V segment lost 5 bases and the J segment 0 bases; nucleotides outside the gene matches: 6. In nucleotides, the CDR3 is TGTGCCAGCAGTCGGGACAGTCCTTCGAACACCGGGGAGCTGTTTTTT. Protein sequence: CASSRDSPSNTGELFF.

The genes are TRBV7-9 and TRBJ2-2; D is ambiguous. The V gene's germline CDR1 is SEHNR and CDR2 FQNEAQ (reference sequence). V was pared by 5 bases and J by 3 bases, with 10 bases between. The CDR3 sequence is 14 residues long. CDR3 loop: CASSTRLDTGELFF. Written as DNA, the CDR3 is TGTGCCAGCAGCACCCGGTTGGACACCGGGGAGCTGTTTTTT.

A word on this clonotype: This may arise from a read error, as a much more abundant clone is one base away. The gene calls are TRBV29-1 and TRBJ2-3; a weak D match, TRBD1 (6 bases). V shed 5 bases and J shed 3 bases, with 18 bases lying between them. This CDR3 is built from 15 residues. Germline V CDR1 and CDR2: SQVTM, ANQGSEA. The CDR3, as DNA: TGCAGCGTTACCGATGACAGGTGGCGTACAGATACGCAGTATTTT. Protein sequence: CSVTDDRWRTDTQYF.

CDR3 sequence: CSARVYSGRAYNEQYF. In nucleotides, the CDR3 is TGCAGTGCTAGAGTGTATAGCGGGAGGGCCTACAATGAGCAGTACTTC. V is TRBV20-1 and J is TRBJ2-1, with 11 bases that match TRBD2. The DNA matches TRBJ2-7 better at its end, which makes the J call doubtful. There are 16 residues in the CDR3. The germline gives CDR1 DFQATT, CDR2 SNEGSKA (reference sequence).

This clonotype turned up a few times. The chain links TRBV12-3 or TRBV12-4 to TRBJ1-6, with D hard to call. The CDR3 has 11 amino acids. Trimming cost V 3 bases and J 7 bases, with 1 base left between them. The CDR3 bases are TGTGCCAGCAGTTTCAATTCACCCCTCCACTTT. It encodes CASSFNSPLHF.

This clonotype has ten or more counts. V gene TRBV7-2 combines with J gene TRBJ2-3; either TRBD1 or TRBD2 may supply D (6 bases each). V was clipped by 2 bases and J by 6 bases, with 18 bases between them. Germline CDR1 is SGHTA and CDR2 is FQGNSA. The length of the CDR3 is 16 residues. The CDR3 protein is CASSLSGGATPDTQYF. CDR3 bases: TGTGCCAGCAGCTTATCCGGGGGCGCAACGCCGGATACGCAGTATTTT.

This clonotype was counted between two and nine times. J is TRBJ1-1 and V is TRBV12-3 or TRBV12-4; no clear D. Trimming left V 6 bases short and J 7 bases short, with 21 bases between. This CDR3 has 15 residues. CDR3 DNA sequence: TGTGCCAGCAGAGGAAGACGAACACCAAGCGGTGAAGCTTTCTTT. Amino acid sequence: CASRGRRTPSGEAFF.

The chain recombines TRBV20-1 with TRBJ2-1; 8 bases agree with TRBD2. The CDR3 loop spans 14 amino acids. Germline V gene lookup returns CDR1 DFQATT and CDR2 SNEGSKA (reference sequence). After removal of 6 bases from V and 7 bases from J, the junction contained 11 bases not matched to a gene. The chain's CDR3 is CSAPGTGGYNEQFF. CDR3 sequence (DNA): TGCAGTGCCCCGGGAACGGGGGGGTATAATGAGCAGTTCTTC.